This is a list of T cell receptor beta chains from one sample in a study of blood T cell repertoires in COVID-19. Sequencing used immunoSEQ multiplex PCR; TCRdb keeps in-frame clones, though not all of them. The data contain fewer than 120,000 clones, about 88% of them singletons. Sequenced sample: peripheral blood. These receptors were collected from a woman aged 50 to 60 with acute or convalescent COVID-19. CDR3s include the opening cysteine and the closing phenylalanine or tryptophan. The D gene is left open where the match is weak. For some rows the clone size is stated as once, few or many, or as a class when expanded; others skip it.

V gene: TRBV12-3/TRBV12-4; clone size: NA; J gene: TRBJ1-1; D gene: NA; CDR3 protein: CASSLDSDTEAFF; CDR3 DNA: TGTGCCAGCAGTTTGGACAGTGACACTGAAGCTTTCTTT
V gene: TRBV5-1; clone size: NA; J gene: TRBJ1-4; D gene: TRBD1; CDR3 protein: CASSAGTVEKLFF; CDR3 DNA: TGCGCCAGCAGCGCGGGGACAGTTGAAAAACTGTTTTTT
V gene: TRBV12-3/TRBV12-4; clone size: NA; J gene: TRBJ1-1; D gene: TRBD1; CDR3 protein: CASSLGTGTEAFF; CDR3 DNA: TGTGCCAGCAGTTTAGGGACAGGCACTGAAGCTTTCTTT
V gene: TRBV20-1; clone size: NA; J gene: TRBJ1-6; D gene: NA; CDR3 protein: CSASEQGW; CDR3 DNA: TGCAGTGCTAGCGAACAGGGTTGG
V gene: TRBV7-9; clone size: NA; J gene: TRBJ2-7; D gene: NA; CDR3 protein: CASSLGANSYEQYF; CDR3 DNA: TGTGCCAGCAGCTTAGGAGCGAACTCCTACGAGCAGTACTTC
V gene: TRBV3-1/TRBV3-2; clone size: NA; J gene: TRBJ1-2; D gene: NA; CDR3 protein: CASSRKGDLSGGYTF; CDR3 DNA: TGTGCCAGCAGCCGTAAGGGGGATCTGAGTGGGGGCTACACCTTC
V gene: TRBV4-1; clone size: NA; J gene: TRBJ2-7; D gene: TRBD2; CDR3 protein: CASSQDYLAGGVSYEQYF; CDR3 DNA: TGCGCCAGCAGCCAAGATTACCTAGCGGGTGGCGTCTCCTACGAGCAGTACTTC
V gene: TRBV27; clone size: NA; J gene: TRBJ2-1; D gene: TRBD2; CDR3 protein: CASSSRARTSVLRNEQFF; CDR3 DNA: TGTGCCAGCAGTAGCAGGGCTAGGACTAGCGTTCTTAGGAATGAGCAGTTCTTC
V gene: TRBV7-9; clone size: NA; J gene: TRBJ2-3; D gene: NA; CDR3 protein: CASSLDVGGSSDTQYF; CDR3 DNA: TGTGCCAGCAGCTTAGACGTGGGCGGGTCTTCAGATACGCAGTATTTT
V gene: TRBV3-1/TRBV3-2; clone size: NA; J gene: TRBJ2-3; D gene: NA; CDR3 protein: CASSQARVSTDTQYF; CDR3 DNA: TGTGCCAGCAGCCAAGCACGGGTTAGCACAGATACGCAGTATTTT
V gene: TRBV19; clone size: NA; J gene: TRBJ2-1; D gene: NA; CDR3 protein: CASSIDLGGVYNEQFF; CDR3 DNA: TGTGCCAGTAGTATAGATTTAGGGGGGGTCTACAATGAGCAGTTCTTC
V gene: TRBV3-1/TRBV3-2; clone size: NA; J gene: TRBJ2-2; D gene: NA; CDR3 protein: CASSQGRTGELFF; CDR3 DNA: TGTGCCAGCAGCCAAGGTCGCACCGGGGAGCTGTTTTTT
V gene: TRBV11-2; clone size: NA; J gene: TRBJ2-1; D gene: TRBD2; CDR3 protein: CASSPTPVAGEQFF; CDR3 DNA: TGTGCCAGCAGCCCAACCCCCGTAGCGGGTGAGCAGTTCTTC
V gene: TRBV5-4; clone size: NA; J gene: TRBJ2-6; D gene: NA; CDR3 protein: CASSLDRASGANVLTF; CDR3 DNA: TGTGCCAGCAGCTTGGACAGGGCCTCTGGGGCCAACGTCCTGACTTTC
V gene: TRBV28; clone size: few; J gene: TRBJ2-2; D gene: TRBD1; CDR3 protein: CASSSPGTANTGELFF; CDR3 DNA: TGTGCCAGCAGTTCTCCCGGGACAGCGAACACCGGGGAGCTGTTTTTT
V gene: TRBV24-1; clone size: NA; J gene: TRBJ1-5; D gene: TRBD1; CDR3 protein: CATSDLTGGNQPQHF; CDR3 DNA: TGTGCCACCAGTGATTTGACAGGGGGCAATCAGCCCCAGCATTTT
V gene: TRBV28; clone size: NA; J gene: TRBJ2-4; D gene: NA; CDR3 protein: CATHGGGIQYF; CDR3 DNA: TGTGCCACCCACGGTGGAGGCATTCAGTACTTC
V gene: TRBV9; clone size: NA; J gene: TRBJ2-5; D gene: NA; CDR3 protein: CASSPAGGPGTQYF; CDR3 DNA: TGTGCCAGCAGCCCTGCTGGAGGCCCAGGAACCCAGTACTTC
V gene: TRBV29-1; clone size: NA; J gene: TRBJ2-5; D gene: NA; CDR3 protein: CSVRNREETQYF; CDR3 DNA: TGCAGCGTTCGTAACAGGGAAGAGACCCAGTACTTC
V gene: TRBV5-6; clone size: NA; J gene: TRBJ1-3; D gene: TRBD1; CDR3 protein: CASSNRDRGLSGNTIYF; CDR3 DNA: TGTGCCAGCAGCAACCGGGACAGGGGGCTCTCTGGAAACACCATATATTTT
V gene: TRBV20-1; clone size: NA; J gene: TRBJ1-2; D gene: NA; CDR3 protein: CSASQRYGYTF; CDR3 DNA: TGCAGTGCTAGTCAGCGCTATGGCTACACCTTC
V gene: TRBV12-3/TRBV12-4; clone size: NA; J gene: TRBJ2-1; D gene: NA; CDR3 protein: CASSLYNEQFF; CDR3 DNA: TGTGCCAGCAGCTTGTACAATGAGCAGTTCTTC
V gene: TRBV6-6; clone size: NA; J gene: TRBJ1-5; D gene: NA; CDR3 protein: CASSYYGTEDQPQHF; CDR3 DNA: TGTGCCAGCAGTTACTACGGCACAGAAGATCAGCCCCAGCATTTT
V gene: TRBV18; clone size: NA; J gene: TRBJ2-7; D gene: NA; CDR3 protein: CASSPQTANSYEQYF; CDR3 DNA: TGTGCCAGCTCGCCACAAACAGCTAACTCCTACGAGCAGTACTTC
V gene: TRBV5-8; clone size: NA; J gene: TRBJ1-2; D gene: NA; CDR3 protein: CASSFLYGYTF; CDR3 DNA: TGTGCCAGCAGCTTTCTGTATGGCTACACCTTC
V gene: TRBV12-3/TRBV12-4; clone size: few; J gene: TRBJ1-1; D gene: NA; CDR3 protein: CASRGRAAEAFF; CDR3 DNA: TGTGCCAGCAGGGGCAGGGCCGCTGAAGCTTTCTTT
V gene: TRBV30; clone size: NA; J gene: TRBJ1-1; D gene: NA; CDR3 protein: CAQSSGPGTEAFF; CDR3 DNA: TGTGCCCAATCCTCAGGGCCGGGCACTGAAGCTTTCTTT
V gene: TRBV5-1; clone size: NA; J gene: TRBJ1-3; D gene: TRBD1; CDR3 protein: CASSPFDREDLGGNTIYF; CDR3 DNA: TGCGCCAGCAGCCCCTTTGACAGGGAGGATTTAGGCGGAAACACCATATATTTT
V gene: TRBV6-4; clone size: NA; J gene: TRBJ1-1; D gene: NA; CDR3 protein: CASSDSYELSGTEAFF; CDR3 DNA: TGTGCCAGCAGTGACTCGTACGAGCTCTCGGGCACTGAAGCTTTCTTT
V gene: TRBV28; clone size: NA; J gene: TRBJ2-7; D gene: TRBD2; CDR3 protein: CASASSGYEQYF; CDR3 DNA: TGTGCCAGCGCCTCTAGCGGCTACGAGCAGTACTTC
V gene: TRBV10-3; clone size: NA; J gene: TRBJ2-7; D gene: NA; CDR3 protein: CAIRPSRGDKSYEQYF; CDR3 DNA: TGTGCCATCAGGCCCTCCCGGGGGGACAAATCCTACGAGCAGTACTTC
V gene: TRBV19; clone size: NA; J gene: TRBJ2-7; D gene: NA; CDR3 protein: CASSIGSSYEQYF; CDR3 DNA: TGTGCCAGTAGTATAGGGAGCTCCTACGAGCAGTACTTC
V gene: TRBV24-1; clone size: NA; J gene: TRBJ2-5; D gene: NA; CDR3 protein: CATTSWGGTWYF; CDR3 DNA: TGTGCCACCACTTCTTGGGGCGGCACCTGGTACTTC